This T cell receptor beta chain stems from a study of T cell repertoires in cytomegalovirus infection. This clonotype was detected many times. Trimming shortened V by 7 bases and J by 7 bases, and 17 bases separated the two germline ends. The V gene's germline CDR1 is MNHEY and CDR2 SVGEGT. The CDR3 extends over 15 amino acids. TCRdb re-derived calls from the reads in MiXCR, one entry per CDR3 protein. The table includes approximately 500,000 distinct CDR3 sequences, over 9% detected once. This receptor was identified in a human donor in good health (CMV status not recorded). Some clones in this sample may be carry-over from other donors' samples. V usage is TRBV6-2 or TRBV6-3 and J usage is TRBJ1-6, with D maybe TRBD1 (5 bases). Sequenced sample: PBMCs. The CDR3 coding sequence is TGTGCCAGCACCCTCTCCGGGACGGAGAATTCACCCCTCCACTTT. Its protein is CASTLSGTENSPLHF.